This record concerns one T cell receptor beta chain sequence. The data belong to a study of immune cell composition in non-small cell lung cancer. Clones were sequenced by immunoSEQ multiplex PCR, and TCRdb holds only the in-frame ones, with some missing. In the table there are roughly 9,500 clones, approximately 77% of which are singletons. The normal lung sample lay at least 3 cm, and maximally far, from the tumour. This CDR3 comprises 16 residues. V shed 0 bases and J shed 9 bases, with 21 bases lying between them. Per germline, CDR1 SEHNR and CDR2 FQNEAQ (reference sequence). The receptor was isolated from a human donor with non-small cell lung cancer. What was sequenced was non-adjacent lung tissue. The chain links TRBV7-9 to TRBJ2-7; D remains ambiguous. This chain's CDR3 is CASSLAPERYYEGQYF. DNA of the CDR3: TGTGCCAGCAGCTTAGCCCCGGAGAGATACTACGAAGGGCAGTACTTC.